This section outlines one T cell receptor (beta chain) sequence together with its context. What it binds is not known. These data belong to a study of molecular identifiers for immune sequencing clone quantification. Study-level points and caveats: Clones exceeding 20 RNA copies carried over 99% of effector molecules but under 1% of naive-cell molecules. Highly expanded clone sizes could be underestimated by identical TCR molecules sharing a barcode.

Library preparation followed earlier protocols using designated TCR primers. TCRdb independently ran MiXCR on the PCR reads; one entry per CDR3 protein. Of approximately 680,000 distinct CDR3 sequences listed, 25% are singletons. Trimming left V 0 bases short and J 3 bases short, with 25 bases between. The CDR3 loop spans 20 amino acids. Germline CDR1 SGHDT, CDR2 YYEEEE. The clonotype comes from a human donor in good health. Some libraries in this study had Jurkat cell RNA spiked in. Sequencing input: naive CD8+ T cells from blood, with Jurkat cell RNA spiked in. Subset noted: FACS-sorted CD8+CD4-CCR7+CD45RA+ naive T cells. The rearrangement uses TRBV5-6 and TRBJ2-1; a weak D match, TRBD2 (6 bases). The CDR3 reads CASSLERARRESANYNEQFF. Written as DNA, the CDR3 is TGTGCCAGCAGCTTGGAACGTGCTCGACGGGAGAGTGCCAACTACAATGAGCAGTTCTTC.